This T cell receptor beta chain was sequenced during a study of T-cell reconstitution after alpha-beta-depleted transplantation in children. This clonotype appeared a few times. Its antigen is not known. Molecular barcoding with unique molecular identifiers was used for the TCRbeta library. TCRdb re-analysed the PCR reads in MiXCR, keeping a single row per CDR3 protein. This table holds 77,000 or so distinct CDR3 sequences, approximately 18% found once. Notes on the study in general: After transplant, at about two months, alpha-beta T cells were reportedly derived from several hundred expanded graft clones. When one year had passed after transplant, most T-cell counts and diversity came from newly produced T cells. The study traced high day-60 TCRbeta diversity in some patients to surviving recipient T cells and thymic progenitors.

This receptor was obtained from a male patient aged 2 to 9 who had a stem cell transplant for acute lymphoblastic leukemia, so the T cells may come from the graft donor. This specimen was PBMCs, mostly from graft donor cells, taken 360 days after TCRalphabeta/CD19-depleted stem cell transplant.

DNA for the CDR3: TGTGCCAGCAGCGGGGGACTAAGTAATATTGGGTTCTTC. Protein sequence: CASSGGLSNIGFF. This chain joins TRBV5-6 and TRBJ2-1, with TRBD2 matching over 7 bases. The germline V gene has CDR1 SGHDT and CDR2 YYEEEE. Trimming took 4 bases from V and 15 from J; bases not matched to a gene: 13. The CDR3 runs 13 residues.